Shown below are 22 T cell receptor beta chains from a single sample sequenced in a study of T cell repertoires in cytomegalovirus infection. A single record per CDR3 protein comes from TCRdb applying MiXCR to the reads. The data hold hundreds of thousands of distinct CDR3 sequences, with approximately 7% observed a single time. The sequenced material came from PBMCs. The receptor source for this set is a human donor in good health (CMV status not recorded). Some clones in this sample may be carry-over from other donors' samples.

This clonotype was seen many times. The chain has TRBV15 and TRBJ2-1, with TRBD1 matching 7 bases. CDR3 length: 16 amino acids. The germline V gene encodes CDR1 LNHNV and CDR2 YYDKDF (reference sequence). V lost 0 bases to trimming and J lost 1 base; unmatched junction nucleotides: 3. CDR3: CATSRDPGGSYNEQFF. The DNA of the CDR3 is TGTGCCACCAGCAGAGATCCAGGGGGTTCCTACAATGAGCAGTTCTTC.

This clonotype occurred many times. V gene TRBV6-1 combines with J gene TRBJ1-1; D gene unclear. V lost 3 bases to trimming and J lost 1 base, with 9 bases between them. CDR3 length: 14 residues. The V gene's germline CDR1 is MNHNS and CDR2 SASEGT. The CDR3 is CASSEGLENTEAFF. DNA for the CDR3: TGTGCCAGCAGTGAGGGTTTGGAGAACACTGAAGCTTTCTTT.

In this sample, this clonotype turned up a few times. This chain connects TRBV27 to TRBJ2-2; D is undetermined. Germline V lookup: CDR1 MNHEY, CDR2 SMNVEV (reference sequence). V dropped 10 bases and J dropped 0 bases, with 12 bases sitting between them. This CDR3 has 14 residues. The DNA for the CDR3 is TGTGCCACCCGTCCGGTCGCGAACACCGGGGAGCTGTTTTTT. Amino acids: CATRPVANTGELFF.

This clonotype has only a few counts. The genes are TRBV29-1 and TRBJ2-7, with TRBD1 matching 10 bases. Germline-derived CDR1 and CDR2 are SQVTM and ANQGSEA. This CDR3 has 16 residues. Losses at the gene ends were 6 bases for V and 5 bases for J; bases not matched to a gene: 16. CDR3 nucleotide sequence: TGCAGCGTAGCCTTAAGCCCCGGGACAGGGGCCCACGAGCAGTACTTC. The encoded protein is CSVALSPGTGAHEQYF.

This clonotype was seen at least ten times. J is TRBJ2-4 and V is TRBV2, with D perhaps matching TRBD1 (8 bases). Germline V CDR1 and CDR2: SNHLY, FYNNEI. Trimming took 5 bases from V and 8 from J, leaving 25 bases between them. This CDR3 comprises 17 residues. In DNA, the CDR3 is TGTGCCAGCAGTCCGTCTTCGACAGGGGACTATGTACACATTCAGTACTTC. Translation: CASSPSSTGDYVHIQYF.

This clonotype showed up just once. The chain recombines TRBV29-1 with TRBJ1-5; D unclear. The CDR3 has 9 amino acids. The V end was cut by 6 bases, the J end by 11 bases, with 8 bases between. Germline V lookup: CDR1 SQVTM, CDR2 ANQGSEA. This chain's CDR3 is CSVRQSQHF. CDR3 in DNA: TGCAGCGTGCGCCAGTCCCAGCATTTT.

The gene calls are TRBV28 and TRBJ1-1, with unresolved D. Germline V gene sequence: CDR1 MDHEN, CDR2 SYDVKM. CDR3 size: 13 residues. Trimming shortened V by 11 bases and J by 1 base, and 14 bases separated the two germline ends. The CDR3 here is CAAGQPENTEAFF. CDR3 DNA sequence: TGTGCCGCAGGCCAGCCGGAGAACACTGAAGCTTTCTTT.

This clonotype was counted many times. This chain connects TRBV20-1 to TRBJ2-1; D unclear. The germline V gene has CDR1 DFQATT and CDR2 SNEGSKA (reference sequence). V was cut by 6 bases and J by 4 bases, with 16 bases left in between. This CDR3 comprises 14 residues. The CDR3 nucleotides read TGCAGTGCCCCATCCGGGCAGGCTTACAATGAGCAGTTCTTC. It is translated as CSAPSGQAYNEQFF.

This clonotype was counted many times. The chain employs TRBV20-1 and TRBJ2-1; TRBD2 aligns across 9 bases. The germline V gene encodes CDR1 DFQATT and CDR2 SNEGSKA (reference sequence). The trim removed 3 bases at V and 9 bases at J, leaving 12 bases unmatched. The CDR3 covers 15 residues. The chain's CDR3 is CSASKGAGGGGEQFF. CDR3 coding DNA: TGCAGTGCTAGTAAAGGAGCGGGGGGCGGAGGTGAGCAGTTCTTC.

This clonotype was counted ten times or more. The chain is built from TRBV28 and TRBJ2-2; the D is unclear. There are 15 residues in the CDR3. CDR1 MDHEN and CDR2 SYDVKM come from the germline V gene. Trimming cost V 4 bases and J 0 bases, with 9 bases left between them. CDR3 sequence (DNA): TGTGCCAGCAGTTACACCCCAGCGAACACCGGGGAGCTGTTTTTT. This gives the protein CASSYTPANTGELFF.

This chain uses TRBV6-5 with TRBJ2-1; 8 positions agree with TRBD1. Germline loops: CDR1 MNHEY, CDR2 SVGAGI. V gave up 8 bases and J gave up 5 bases; unmatched junction bases: 2. The CDR3 extends over 12 amino acids. Here the CDR3 reads CASWGQDNEQFF. The CDR3 nucleotides read TGTGCCAGCTGGGGACAGGACAATGAGCAGTTCTTC.

This clonotype occurred many times. The chain employs TRBV20-1 and TRBJ1-4, with 10 bases that match TRBD1. Germline V gives CDR1 DFQATT, CDR2 SNEGSKA (reference sequence). With V trimmed by 5 bases and J by 6 bases, 9 bases remained unmatched. This CDR3 is built from 15 residues. In DNA, the CDR3 is TGCAGTGCTCCCAACGCCGGGACAGGGGATGAAAAACTGTTTTTT. It encodes CSAPNAGTGDEKLFF.

This clonotype was seen at least ten times. This chain uses TRBV29-1 with TRBJ1-1, with D possibly TRBD1 on 5 matching bases. This CDR3 region has 14 residues. Trimming cost V 4 bases and J 0 bases, with 12 bases left between them. Germline loops: CDR1 SQVTM, CDR2 ANQGSEA. CDR3 sequence: CSVAGGAMNTEAFF. DNA for the CDR3: TGCAGCGTTGCAGGCGGGGCGATGAACACTGAAGCTTTCTTT.

This clonotype was found many times. This chain links TRBV7-2 with TRBJ1-1, with D tentatively TRBD1 (5 bases). V gave up 3 bases and J gave up 2 bases, with 16 bases separating them. This CDR3 region has 16 residues. Per germline, CDR1 SGHTA and CDR2 FQGNSA. CDR3 sequence reads: CASSFLTGRVNTEAFF. The CDR3 nucleotides read TGTGCCAGCAGCTTTTTGACGGGCAGGGTAAACACTGAAGCTTTCTTT.

This clonotype appeared many times. The chain uses TRBV6-2 or TRBV6-3 and TRBJ2-5, with D tentatively TRBD1 (6 bases). This CDR3 region has 14 residues. V lost 7 bases, J lost 2 bases, and 14 bases lay in between. Germline V lookup: CDR1 MNHEY, CDR2 SVGEGT. The CDR3 reads CASKSQGIQETQYF. The CDR3 DNA reads as TGTGCCAGCAAATCGCAGGGGATTCAAGAGACCCAGTACTTC.

V and J are TRBV5-1 and TRBJ2-7; D unclear. The CDR3 has 11 amino acids. CDR1 SGHRS and CDR2 YFSETQ come from the germline V gene. V lost 2 bases and J 5 bases, leaving 5 bases between the germline ends. The CDR3 region has the DNA TGCGCCAGCAGCTTTTTGGACGAGCAGTACTTC. Protein product: CASSFLDEQYF.

This clonotype was found many times. The chain has TRBV7-2 and TRBJ1-6; 8 nucleotides line up with TRBD1. Germline trimming cut 5 bases from V and 6 bases from J; bases unmatched to any gene: 12. The CDR3 runs to 17 residues. Germline V gene data show CDR1 as SGHTA and CDR2 as FQGNSA. The CDR3: CASSKTAGTGFNSPLHF. The CDR3 nucleotides read TGTGCCAGCAGCAAGACCGCCGGGACAGGATTTAATTCACCCCTCCACTTT. Filled out from reference TRBV7-2 and TRBJ1-6, the complete variable domain reads GAGVSQSPSNKVTEKGKDVELRCDPISGHTALYWYRQSLGQGLEFLIYFQGNSAPDKSGLPSDRFSAERTGGSVSTLTIQRTQQEDSAVYLCASSKTAGTGFNSPLHFGNGTRLTVT.

This clonotype was counted at least ten times. J is TRBJ1-6 and V is TRBV28, with 9 bases identical to TRBD1. V shed 6 bases and J 7 bases; nucleotides not matched to a gene: 7. The CDR3 sequence is 15 residues long. CDR1 and CDR2 from the germline V gene are MDHEN and SYDVKM. CDR3 DNA: TGTGCCAGCAGCTCGGGACAGGGAAGGAATTCACCCCTCCACTTT. It encodes CASSSGQGRNSPLHF. Full variable domain (remainder filled in from reference TRBV28 and TRBJ1-6): DVKVTQSSRYLVKRTGEKVFLECVQDMDHENMFWYRQDPGLGLRLIYFSYDVKMKEKGDIPEGYSVSREKKERFSLILESASTNQTSMYLCASSSGQGRNSPLHFGNGTRLTVT.

This clonotype has more than one count but fewer than ten. An end of the junction differs from the germline gene, which may be a read error. The chain uses TRBV29-1 and TRBJ2-7, with no clear D. Looked up from germline, CDR1 is SQVTM and CDR2 is ANQGSEA. CDR3 length equals 9 residues. CDR3 sequence reads: CSVSVHLNF. CDR3 nucleotides: TGCAGCGTGTCGGTCCACCTGAACTTC.

This clonotype came up many times. The chain joins TRBV5-5 to TRBJ2-7, with a possible D match to TRBD1 (6 bases). The V end was cut by 4 bases, the J end by 5 bases, with 10 bases between. Germline V CDR1 and CDR2: SGHKS, YYEKEE (reference sequence). The CDR3 is 12 amino acids. This CDR3 reads CASSPQGHEQYF. The CDR3 DNA follows: TGTGCCAGCAGCCCCCAGGGGCACGAGCAGTACTTC.

This clonotype was detected many times. The genes are TRBV20-1 and TRBJ1-4; D may be TRBD1 (5 bases). V was shortened by 2 bases and J by 8 bases, with 9 bases between the two germline ends. CDR1 DFQATT and CDR2 SNEGSKA come from the germline V gene (reference sequence). This CDR3 spans 12 amino acids. The CDR3 is CSARRGEEKLFF. The DNA for the CDR3 is TGCAGTGCTAGACGAGGGGAAGAAAAACTGTTTTTT.

This clonotype was observed many times. The gene calls are TRBV20-1 and TRBJ1-1; D may be TRBD1 (5 bases). CDR1 is DFQATT and CDR2 is SNEGSKA in the germline V gene (reference sequence). The CDR3 is made up of 14 amino acids. V was clipped by 1 base and J by 1 base, with 10 bases between them. The CDR3 DNA sequence: TGCAGTGCTAGAGGGGGCATAAAGAACACTGAAGCTTTCTTT. It specifies CSARGGIKNTEAFF.